Shown below are 16 T cell receptor beta chains from a single sample sequenced in a study of blood T cell repertoires in COVID-19. Clones were sequenced by immunoSEQ multiplex PCR, and TCRdb holds only the in-frame ones, with some missing. The repertoire holds under 200,000 clones, with 80% to 90% as singletons. Input material: peripheral blood. These TCRs come from a woman aged 45-60 years with COVID-19, enrolled during active disease.

V and J are TRBV18 and TRBJ2-3; a possible D gene is TRBD1 (6 bases). The CDR3 has 14 amino acids. The V end was cut by 4 bases, the J end by 2 bases, with 10 bases between. Germline V gene lookup returns CDR1 KGHSH and CDR2 LQKENI. CDR3 region: CASSQDSYTDTQYF. The DNA for the CDR3 is TGTGCCAGCTCACAGGACAGCTACACAGATACGCAGTATTTT.

This chain joins TRBV7-3 and TRBJ2-2; D not resolved. This CDR3 contains 17 residues. V was pared by 0 bases and J by 0 bases, with 11 bases between. Germline values: CDR1 SGHTA, CDR2 FQGTGA. The CDR3 nucleotides read TGTGCCAGCAGCTTAACTGTATCTGCTACGAACACCGGGGAGCTGTTTTTT. It translates to CASSLTVSATNTGELFF.

The rearrangement links TRBV14 to TRBJ2-1; 7 bases agree with TRBD2. This CDR3 is built from 14 residues. V trimming: 0 bases; J trimming: 6 bases; junction bases outside the gene matches: 2. The germline CDR1 and CDR2 sequences are SGHDN and FVKESK. The CDR3 bases are TGTGCCAGCAGCCAAGAGCTAGCGGCCAATGAGCAGTTCTTC. Protein: CASSQELAANEQFF.

This clone was picked up a small number of times. Other DNA sequences in this specimen translate into the identical CDR3. V and J are TRBV6-5 and TRBJ1-5; possible D gene TRBD1, 6 bases. The CDR3 totals 14 residues. V lost 2 bases and J 1 base, leaving 6 bases between the germline ends. The germline CDR1 and CDR2 sequences are MNHEY and SVGAGI. The CDR3 is CASSYGQSNQPQHF. CDR3 DNA sequence: TGTGCCAGCAGTTACGGACAGAGCAATCAGCCCCAGCATTTT.

This rearrangement joins TRBV15 to TRBJ2-5, with TRBD2 as a possible D gene (7 bases). The CDR3 sequence is 16 residues long. Trimming left V 5 bases short and J 5 bases short, with 21 bases between. Germline V gene sequence: CDR1 LNHNV, CDR2 YYDKDF (reference sequence). The CDR3 DNA reads TGTGCCACCAGCGGAGGGCCCGGGGGGCTCTTGGAGACCCAGTACTTC. This encodes CATSGGPGGLLETQYF.

This clone was observed once. This chain joins TRBV7-2 and TRBJ1-6; D unresolved. The CDR3 consists of 14 residues. Germline V gene data show CDR1 as SGHTA and CDR2 as FQGNSA. Trimming left V 5 bases short and J 9 bases short, with 14 bases between. CDR3 loop: CASSPRYGGSPLHF. CDR3 sequence (DNA): TGTGCCAGCAGCCCTCGATACGGAGGTTCACCCCTCCACTTT.

V and J are TRBV3-1 (or the pseudogene TRBV3-2) and TRBJ2-7; 7 nucleotides line up with TRBD1. Germline assignment: CDR1 LGHDT and CDR2 YNNKEL (reference sequence). The CDR3 consists of 14 residues. V lost 5 bases and J lost 3; bases outside the gene matches: 7. Here the CDR3 reads CASSDGTVIYEQYF. The CDR3 DNA is TGTGCCAGCAGCGATGGGACAGTGATCTACGAGCAGTACTTC.

This clone has a single count. The chain combines TRBV5-1 with TRBJ2-3; the match to TRBD2 covers 9 bases. With V trimmed by 3 bases and J by 5 bases, 10 bases remained unmatched. Germline-derived CDR1 and CDR2 are SGHRS and YFSETQ. This CDR3 spans 16 amino acids. The CDR3 DNA is TGCGCCAGCAGCTCTGCCTTAGCGGGGGTACAAGATACGCAGTATTTT. Its protein is CASSSALAGVQDTQYF.

The rearrangement joins TRBV19 to TRBJ2-3; possibly TRBD2 for D (6 bases). CDR3 length: 13 amino acids. Germline V gives CDR1 LNHDA, CDR2 SQIVND (reference sequence). Trimming removed 3 bases at V and 4 bases at J, with 8 bases between. The DNA for the CDR3 is TGTGCCAGTAGTATGGGGGGTTCAGATACGCAGTATTTT. This codes for CASSMGGSDTQYF. The full variable domain, with the rest looked up from reference TRBV19 and TRBJ2-3, is DGGITQSPKYLFRKEGQNVTLSCEQNLNHDAMYWYRQDPGQGLRLIYYSQIVNDFQKGDIAEGYSVSREKKESFPLTVTSAQKNPTAFYLCASSMGGSDTQYFGPGTRLTVL.

The CDR3 region is CATSDRGNTDTQYF. CDR3 coding DNA: TGTGCCACCTCCGACAGGGGTAATACAGATACGCAGTATTTT. The J gene is TRBJ2-3, the V gene TRBV24-1, with 8 positions matching TRBD1. CDR1 and CDR2 (germline): KGHDR, SFDVKD. The CDR3 is made up of 14 amino acids. V lost 9 bases to trimming and J lost 3 bases; unmatched junction nucleotides: 7.

This chain links TRBV11-2 with TRBJ1-3; D gene uncertain. The germline gives CDR1 SGHAT, CDR2 FQNNGV. The CDR3 has 14 residues. Trimming stripped 5 bases from V and 2 bases from J, with 10 bases between. The DNA for the CDR3 is TGTGCCAGCAGCATCCCAGTCACTGGAAACACCATATATTTT. Its protein is CASSIPVTGNTIYF.

The chain has TRBV7-9 and TRBJ1-2; 7 nucleotides match TRBD1. The V segment lost 8 bases and the J segment 6 bases; nucleotides outside the gene matches: 6. The germline V gene has CDR1 SEHNR and CDR2 FQNEAQ (reference sequence). This CDR3 has 12 residues. As DNA, the CDR3 is TGTGCCAGCGTGACAGGGCCGGATGGCTACACCTTC. It yields the protein CASVTGPDGYTF.

The J gene is TRBJ1-4, the V gene TRBV7-8, with D possibly TRBD1 on 6 matching bases. The CDR3 contains 12 residues. Germline V gives CDR1 SGHVS, CDR2 FQNEAQ. V lost 5 bases, J lost 8 bases, and 9 bases lay in between. The chain's CDR3 is CASSPGQEKLFF. The CDR3 DNA follows: TGTGCCAGCAGCCCAGGACAGGAAAAACTGTTTTTT.

J is TRBJ1-6 and V is TRBV18, with TRBD1 identical over 7 bases. The CDR3 sequence is 17 residues long. Germline V gives CDR1 KGHSH, CDR2 LQKENI. V was pared by 1 base and J by 9 bases, with 12 bases of the junction left unmatched. As DNA, the CDR3 is TGTGCCAGCTCACCACGGACACAGGGGTTGTTAGGTTCACCCCTCCACTTT. Translated, it gives CASSPRTQGLLGSPLHF.

The gene calls are TRBV11-3 and TRBJ2-7, with 9 bases identical to TRBD1. This CDR3 is 15 amino acids long. V was pared by 6 bases and J by 5 bases, with 11 bases of the junction left unmatched. Germline-derived CDR1 and CDR2 are SGHNT and YENEEA. The CDR3 reads CASSTRDRVSHEQYF. The CDR3 DNA reads as TGTGCCAGCAGTACCCGGGACAGGGTTAGTCACGAGCAGTACTTC.

The CDR3 region is CASSQRAGSTDTQYF. In DNA form, the CDR3 reads TGTGCCAGCTCACAAAGGGCAGGGAGCACAGATACGCAGTATTTT. The rearrangement joins TRBV18 to TRBJ2-3, with D tentatively TRBD1 (5 bases). The CDR3 runs 15 residues. Per germline, CDR1 KGHSH and CDR2 LQKENI. The germline V and J ends were trimmed by 4 bases and 0 bases, with 11 bases remaining between them.